This TCR beta chain was sequenced for a study of neurological immune-mediated disorders. Regarding this clonotype: The antigen remains unidentified. A read error may produce the germline difference seen at one junction end.

There are 13 residues in the CDR3. The time point was: longitudinal time-point 3. General study points: While HTLV-1-associated myelopathy showed the greatest TCR clonal expansion, multiple sclerosis showed the least, falling below healthy controls.

Synthesis of cDNA was accomplished via 5'RACE employing 10-nucleotide random UMIs. The output of every sequencing run exceeded 190 million TCR-beta sequences, derived from 15-18 subjects. Each CDR3 protein is one row after TCRdb ran MiXCR on the 5' RACE reads. The sample holds about 45,000 distinct CDR3 sequences, approximately 13% seen once. The origin of this receptor is a man aged 25-40 years in good health. The specimen was PBMCs. The gene calls are TRBV12-3 or TRBV12-4 and TRBJ1-1; D unresolved. CDR3 nucleotides: TGTGCCAGCAGTTTGTGGGAGAGCACTGAAGCCTTCTTT. Encoded protein: CASSLWESTEAFF.